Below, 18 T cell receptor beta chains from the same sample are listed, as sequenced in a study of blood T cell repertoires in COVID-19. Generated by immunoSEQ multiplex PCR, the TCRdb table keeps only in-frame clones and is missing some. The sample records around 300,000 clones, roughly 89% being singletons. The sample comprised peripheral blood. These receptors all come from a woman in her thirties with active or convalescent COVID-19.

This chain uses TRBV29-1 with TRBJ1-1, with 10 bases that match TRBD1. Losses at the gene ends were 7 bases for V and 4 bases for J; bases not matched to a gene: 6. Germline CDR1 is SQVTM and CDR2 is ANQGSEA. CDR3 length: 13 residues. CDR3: CSAGQGVGTEAFF. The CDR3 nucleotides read TGCAGCGCTGGACAGGGGGTCGGCACTGAAGCTTTCTTT. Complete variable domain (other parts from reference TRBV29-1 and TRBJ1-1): SAVISQKPSRDICQRGTSLTIQCQVDSQVTMMFWYRQQPGQSLTLIATANQGSEATYESGFVIDKFPISRPNLTFSTLTVSNMSPEDSSIYLCSAGQGVGTEAFFGQGTRLTVV.

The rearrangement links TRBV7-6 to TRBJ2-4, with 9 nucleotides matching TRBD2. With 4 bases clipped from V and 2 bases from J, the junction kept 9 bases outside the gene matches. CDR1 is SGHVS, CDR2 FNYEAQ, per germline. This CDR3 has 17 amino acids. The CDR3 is CASSSIGAGGTKNIQYF. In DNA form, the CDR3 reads TGTGCCAGCAGCTCAATTGGAGCGGGGGGTACCAAAAACATTCAGTACTTC.

Written as DNA, the CDR3 is TGTGCCAGCAGCTTAGGATCCGGGACAGGGATCAATGAGCAGTTCTTC. This translates into CASSLGSGTGINEQFF. The genes are TRBV11-3 and TRBJ2-1; 9 nucleotides match TRBD1. This CDR3 is 16 amino acids long. Germline lookup yields CDR1 SGHNT and CDR2 YENEEA. V shed 1 base and J 6 bases; nucleotides not matched to a gene: 7. Based on the CDR3 plus reference TRBV11-3 and TRBJ2-1, the full variable domain is EAGVVQSPRYKIIEKKQPVAFWCNPISGHNTLYWYLQNLGQGPELLIRYENEEAVDDSQLPKDRFSAERLKGVDSTLKIQPAELGDSAVYLCASSLGSGTGINEQFFGPGTRLTVL.

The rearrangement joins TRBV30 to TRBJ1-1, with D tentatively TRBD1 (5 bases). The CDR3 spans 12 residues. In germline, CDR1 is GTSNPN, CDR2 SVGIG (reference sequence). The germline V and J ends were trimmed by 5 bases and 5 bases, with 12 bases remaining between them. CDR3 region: CAWDSRWTEAFF. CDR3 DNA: TGTGCCTGGGACAGCCGCTGGACTGAAGCTTTCTTT.

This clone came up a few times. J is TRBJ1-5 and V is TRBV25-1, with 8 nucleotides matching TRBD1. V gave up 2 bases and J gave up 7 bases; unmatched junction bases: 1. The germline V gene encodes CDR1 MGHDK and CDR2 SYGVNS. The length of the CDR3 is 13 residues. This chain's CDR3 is CASSETGGQPQHF. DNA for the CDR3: TGTGCCAGCAGTGAAACAGGGGGGCAGCCCCAGCATTTT.

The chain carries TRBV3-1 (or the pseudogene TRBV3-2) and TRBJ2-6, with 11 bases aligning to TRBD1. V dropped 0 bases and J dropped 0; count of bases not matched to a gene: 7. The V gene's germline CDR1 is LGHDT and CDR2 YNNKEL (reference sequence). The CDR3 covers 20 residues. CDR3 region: CASSQDPRTGGHSGANVLTF. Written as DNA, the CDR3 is TGTGCCAGCAGCCAAGACCCTAGGACAGGGGGCCACTCTGGGGCCAACGTCCTGACTTTC.

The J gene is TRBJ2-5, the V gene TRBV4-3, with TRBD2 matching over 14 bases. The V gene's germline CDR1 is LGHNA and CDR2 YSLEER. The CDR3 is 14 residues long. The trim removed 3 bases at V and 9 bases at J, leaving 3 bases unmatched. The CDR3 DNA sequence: TGCGCCAGCAGCCAGGGACTAGCGGGGGAGGCCCAGTACTTC. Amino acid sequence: CASSQGLAGEAQYF.

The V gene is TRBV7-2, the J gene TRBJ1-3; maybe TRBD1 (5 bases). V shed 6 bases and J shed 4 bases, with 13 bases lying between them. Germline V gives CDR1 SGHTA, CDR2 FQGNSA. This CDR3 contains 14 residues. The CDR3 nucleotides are TGTGCCAGCAGGCGAGAACAGGTGGGAAACACCATATATTTT. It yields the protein CASRREQVGNTIYF.

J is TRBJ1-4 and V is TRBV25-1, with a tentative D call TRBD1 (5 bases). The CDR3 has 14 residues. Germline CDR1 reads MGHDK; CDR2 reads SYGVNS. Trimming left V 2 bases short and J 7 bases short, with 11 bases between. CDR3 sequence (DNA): TGTGCCAGCAGTGAAAACGGGGGTTTTGAAAAACTGTTTTTT. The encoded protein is CASSENGGFEKLFF.

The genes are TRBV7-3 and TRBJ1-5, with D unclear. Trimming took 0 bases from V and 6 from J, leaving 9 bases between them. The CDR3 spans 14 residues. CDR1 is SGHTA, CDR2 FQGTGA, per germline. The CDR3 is CASSLTQVGQPQHF. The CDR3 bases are TGTGCCAGCAGCTTAACCCAGGTAGGTCAGCCCCAGCATTTT.

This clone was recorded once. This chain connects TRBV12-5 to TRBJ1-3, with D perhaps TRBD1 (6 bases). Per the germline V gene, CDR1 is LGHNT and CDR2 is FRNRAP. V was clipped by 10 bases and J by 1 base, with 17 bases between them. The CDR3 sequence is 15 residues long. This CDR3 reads CAKTPQGQSGNTIYF. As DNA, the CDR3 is TGTGCTAAAACCCCCCAAGGACAGTCTGGAAACACCATATATTTT.

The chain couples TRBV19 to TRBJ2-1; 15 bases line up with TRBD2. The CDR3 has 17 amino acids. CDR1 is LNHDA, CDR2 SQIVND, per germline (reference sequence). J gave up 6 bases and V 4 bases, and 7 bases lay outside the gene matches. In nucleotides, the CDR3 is TGTGCCAGTAGTAGGACTAGCGGGGGGGCCTGGGCCAATGAGCAGTTCTTC. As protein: CASSRTSGGAWANEQFF.

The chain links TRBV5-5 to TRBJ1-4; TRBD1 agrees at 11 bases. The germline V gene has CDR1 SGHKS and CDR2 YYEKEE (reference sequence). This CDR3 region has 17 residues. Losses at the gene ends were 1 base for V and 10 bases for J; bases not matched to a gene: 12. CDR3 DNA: TGTGCCAGCAGCTTGCCGGCTTATAGGACAGGGGGCGCAAAACTGTTTTTT. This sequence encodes CASSLPAYRTGGAKLFF.

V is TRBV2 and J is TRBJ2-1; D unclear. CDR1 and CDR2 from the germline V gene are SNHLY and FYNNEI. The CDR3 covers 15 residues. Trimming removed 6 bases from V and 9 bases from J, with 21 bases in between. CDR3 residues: CASSASSLSSGEQFF. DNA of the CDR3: TGTGCCAGCAGCGCTTCCTCTCTTAGCAGTGGTGAGCAGTTCTTC.

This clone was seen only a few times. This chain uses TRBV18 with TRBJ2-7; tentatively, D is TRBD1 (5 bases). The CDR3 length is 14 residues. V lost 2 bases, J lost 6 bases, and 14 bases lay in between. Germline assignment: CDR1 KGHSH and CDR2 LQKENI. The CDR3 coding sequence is TGTGCCAGCTCACCATCTGCAGGGATAAGCGAGCAGTACTTC. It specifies CASSPSAGISEQYF. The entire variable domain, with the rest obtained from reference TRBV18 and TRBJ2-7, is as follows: NAGVMQNPRHLVRRRGQEARLRCSPMKGHSHVYWYRQLPEEGLKFMVYLQKENIIDESGMPKERFSAEFPKEGPSILRIQQVVRGDSAAYFCASSPSAGISEQYFGPGTRLTVT.

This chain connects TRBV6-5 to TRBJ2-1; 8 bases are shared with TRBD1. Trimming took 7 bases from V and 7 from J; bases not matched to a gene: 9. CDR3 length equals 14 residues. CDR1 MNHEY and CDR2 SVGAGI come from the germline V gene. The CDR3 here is CASMSPGGKNEQFF. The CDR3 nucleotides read TGTGCCAGCATGTCGCCAGGGGGCAAAAATGAGCAGTTCTTC.

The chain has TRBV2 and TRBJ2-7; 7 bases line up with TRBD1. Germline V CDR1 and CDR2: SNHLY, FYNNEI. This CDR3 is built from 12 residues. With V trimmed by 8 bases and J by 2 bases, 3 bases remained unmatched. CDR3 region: CASVGTAYEQYF. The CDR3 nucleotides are TGTGCCAGCGTCGGGACAGCCTACGAGCAGTACTTC.

CDR3 bases: TGTGCCAGCAGCTTAGTTTCCACCCGCCTACCGGGTCAGCACGATGTCCTGACTTTC. It yields the protein CASSLVSTRLPGQHDVLTF. The V gene is TRBV7-2, the J gene TRBJ2-6; no clear D. Trimming shortened V by 1 base and J by 13 bases, and 29 bases separated the two germline ends. The CDR3 spans 19 residues. Germline-derived CDR1 and CDR2 are SGHTA and FQGNSA. Combining the CDR3 with reference TRBV7-2 and TRBJ2-6 gives the whole variable domain GAGVSQSPSNKVTEKGKDVELRCDPISGHTALYWYRQSLGQGLEFLIYFQGNSAPDKSGLPSDRFSAERTGGSVSTLTIQRTQQEDSAVYLCASSLVSTRLPGQHDVLTFGAGSRLTVL.